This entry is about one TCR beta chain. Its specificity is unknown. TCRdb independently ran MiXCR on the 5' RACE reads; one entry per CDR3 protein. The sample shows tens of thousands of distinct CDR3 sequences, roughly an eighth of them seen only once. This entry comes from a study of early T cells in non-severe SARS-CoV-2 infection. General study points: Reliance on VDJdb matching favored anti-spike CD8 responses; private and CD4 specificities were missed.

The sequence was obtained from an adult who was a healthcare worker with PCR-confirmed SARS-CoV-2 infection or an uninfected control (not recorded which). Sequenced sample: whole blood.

DNA for the CDR3: TGCGCCAGCAGTCCCCGGGACAGTAATCAGCCCCAGCATTTT. This codes for CASSPRDSNQPQHF. The chain carries TRBV23-1 and TRBJ1-5; TRBD1 aligns across 7 bases. TRBV23-1 is an ORF; its function is uncertain. The CDR3 covers 14 residues. V was pared by 4 bases and J by 4 bases, with 4 bases of the junction left unmatched.